Following are 25 T cell receptor beta chains from one sample sequenced in a study of T cell repertoires in cytomegalovirus infection. From the reads, TCRdb called clonotypes with MiXCR, one entry per CDR3 protein. The sample yields approximately 43,000 distinct CDR3 sequences, 20% to 25% seen once. No cognate antigen is known for these TCRs. The specimen sequenced was PBMCs, sequenced either directly or after in vitro stimulation (not recorded which). The receptors stem from a human donor in good health (CMV status not recorded). Some clones in this sample may be carry-over from other donors' samples.

There are many counts of this clonotype. J is TRBJ2-3 and V is TRBV10-3; TRBD2 matches at 8 bases. Germline V gene sequence: CDR1 ENHRY, CDR2 SYGVKD. The CDR3 is made up of 14 amino acids. V was pared by 4 bases and J by 3 bases, with 3 bases of the junction left unmatched. CDR3 in DNA: TGTGCCATCAGTGTACGGGGGGGGACAGATACGCAGTATTTT. Amino acid sequence: CAISVRGGTDTQYF.

This clonotype was picked up many times. V usage is TRBV2 and J usage is TRBJ1-1, with 8 bases matching TRBD1. The CDR3 loop spans 14 amino acids. V trimming: 5 bases; J trimming: 1 base; junction bases outside the gene matches: 3. Germline V gene data show CDR1 as SNHLY and CDR2 as FYNNEI. CDR3 sequence reads: CASSRDRSNTEAFF. The CDR3 DNA reads TGTGCCAGCAGTCGGGACAGGTCGAACACTGAAGCTTTCTTT.

This clonotype was recorded many times. J is TRBJ2-3 and V is TRBV7-2; D remains unclear. The CDR3 length is 13 residues. CDR1 is SGHTA and CDR2 is FQGNSA in the germline V gene. V was trimmed by 5 bases and J by 6 bases, leaving 12 bases between them. The CDR3 reads CASSPSLRDTQYF. The CDR3 bases are TGTGCCAGCAGCCCGAGTCTGCGTGATACGCAGTATTTT. The whole variable domain, remainder taken from reference TRBV7-2 and TRBJ2-3, is GAGVSQSPSNKVTEKGKDVELRCDPISGHTALYWYRQSLGQGLEFLIYFQGNSAPDKSGLPSDRFSAERTGGSVSTLTIQRTQQEDSAVYLCASSPSLRDTQYFGPGTRLTVL.

This clonotype is a singleton in its sample. V gene TRBV2 combines with J gene TRBJ1-6; maybe TRBD1 (6 bases). The CDR3 is 14 residues long. The V end lost 7 bases, the J end lost 7 bases, and 14 bases lay between the germline ends. Germline V gene lookup returns CDR1 SNHLY and CDR2 FYNNEI. The CDR3 coding sequence is TGTGCCAGCACCCGAGGACAGCCGAATTCACCCCTCCACTTT. This gives the protein CASTRGQPNSPLHF. The whole variable domain, remainder taken from reference TRBV2 and TRBJ1-6, is EPEVTQTPSHQVTQMGQEVILRCVPISNHLYFYWYRQILGQKVEFLVSFYNNEISEKSEIFDDQFSVERPDGSNFTLKIRSTKLEDSAMYFCASTRGQPNSPLHFGNGTRLTVT.

With regard to this clonotype: Germline and junction disagree at one end, which may indicate a read error. V usage is TRBV7-9 and J usage is TRBJ1-1, with a possible D match to TRBD1 (6 bases). Germline-derived CDR1 and CDR2 are SEHNR and FQNEAQ (reference sequence). This CDR3 is built from 13 residues. CDR3 nucleotide sequence: TGTGCCAGCAGCTTAGTTAATGGTCGGGGGGCCCGCTTT. It encodes CASSLVNGRGARF. The full variable domain, with the rest looked up from reference TRBV7-9 and TRBJ1-1, is DTGVSQNPRHKITKRGQNVTFRCDPISEHNRLYWYRQTLGQGPEFLTYFQNEAQLEKSRLLSDRFSAERPKGSFSTLEIQRTEQGDSAMYLCASSLVNGRGARFGQGTRLTVV.

This clonotype was recorded many times. This chain uses TRBV7-6 with TRBJ2-7; TRBD1 aligns across 7 bases. The CDR3 totals 14 residues. J gave up 1 base and V 5 bases, and 5 bases lay outside the gene matches. Germline CDR1 is SGHVS and CDR2 is FNYEAQ. This CDR3 is CASSRMGQSYEQYF. The DNA of the CDR3 is TGTGCCAGCAGCCGAATGGGACAGTCCTACGAGCAGTACTTC.

The table lists this clonotype with many counts. This chain joins TRBV2 and TRBJ2-1; no clear D. The V gene's germline CDR1 is SNHLY and CDR2 FYNNEI. V dropped 3 bases and J dropped 3 bases, with 0 bases sitting between them. CDR3 length equals 11 residues. The CDR3 sequence: CASSDYNEQFF. The CDR3 region has the DNA TGTGCCAGCAGTGACTACAATGAGCAGTTCTTC.

The genes are TRBV20-1 and TRBJ2-3; 7 nucleotides line up with TRBD2. This CDR3 has 16 amino acids. Losses at the gene ends were 0 bases for V and 2 bases for J; bases not matched to a gene: 8. Germline V gene sequence: CDR1 DFQATT, CDR2 SNEGSKA (reference sequence). CDR3 region: CSARDPLAGDTDTQYF. CDR3 nucleotides: TGCAGTGCTAGAGATCCCCTCGCGGGAGACACAGATACGCAGTATTTT.

This clonotype occurred a few times. The chain carries TRBV2 and TRBJ1-5; D not certain. Trimming took 2 bases from V and 0 from J, leaving 8 bases between them. The CDR3 runs to 15 residues. Germline V gene sequence: CDR1 SNHLY, CDR2 FYNNEI. CDR3: CASSERGYSNQPQHF. CDR3 bases: TGTGCCAGCAGTGAACGGGGTTATAGCAATCAGCCCCAGCATTTT.

In its sample, this clonotype was seen a few times. The chain carries TRBV12-3 or TRBV12-4 and TRBJ2-7; 12 bases line up with TRBD2. Trimming took 5 bases from V and 9 from J; bases not matched to a gene: 14. CDR3 length equals 16 residues. The CDR3 DNA reads TGTGCCAGCAGTACCCTAGCGGGAGGGATGCCTACGAGGCAGTACTTC. It codes for CASSTLAGGMPTRQYF.

This clonotype was observed a few times. The CDR3 sequence: CASSLMRGGPNEQFF. The CDR3 DNA reads TGTGCCAGCAGTTTAATGCGGGGGGGCCCTAATGAGCAGTTCTTC. The chain couples TRBV12-3 or TRBV12-4 to TRBJ2-1; 9 nucleotides line up with TRBD2. There are 15 residues in the CDR3. The V segment lost 2 bases and the J segment 7 bases; nucleotides outside the gene matches: 6.

This clonotype was counted a few times. The rearrangement links TRBV5-6 to TRBJ1-2; D not certain. The CDR3 is made up of 14 amino acids. V was clipped by 4 bases and J by 3 bases, with 13 bases between them. Looked up from germline, CDR1 is SGHDT and CDR2 is YYEEEE. DNA of the CDR3: TGTGCCAGCAGCGCCGAATTCGTCGACTATGGCTACACCTTC. This sequence encodes CASSAEFVDYGYTF. The variable domain in full, completed from reference TRBV5-6 and TRBJ1-2, reads DAGVTQSPTHLIKTRGQQVTLRCSPKSGHDTVSWYQQALGQGPQFIFQYYEEEERQRGNFPDRFSGHQFPNYSSELNVNALLLGDSALYLCASSAEFVDYGYTFGSGTRLTVV.

Only a few counts were recorded for this clonotype. V and J are TRBV7-6 and TRBJ2-1; possibly TRBD1 or TRBD2 for D (5 bases each). The CDR3 runs 13 residues. Germline CDR1 SGHVS, CDR2 FNYEAQ. The germline V and J ends were trimmed by 7 bases and 10 bases, with 17 bases remaining between them. In DNA, the CDR3 is TGTGCCAGCACTAAAACCGACGGGGCCGAGCAGTTCTTC. It yields the protein CASTKTDGAEQFF.

The chain combines TRBV18 with TRBJ2-5, with D perhaps matching TRBD1 (6 bases). Germline loops: CDR1 KGHSH, CDR2 LQKENI. V dropped 3 bases and J dropped 4 bases, with 15 bases sitting between them. CDR3 length: 15 residues. The CDR3 DNA is TGTGCCAGCTCACCGGGTGTTTGGGGGCCAGAGACCCAGTACTTC. Its protein product is CASSPGVWGPETQYF.

V and J are TRBV20-1 and TRBJ2-7; 7 positions agree with TRBD1. V lost 1 base, J lost 3 bases, and 3 bases stayed unmatched. The CDR3 extends over 13 amino acids. Germline-derived CDR1 and CDR2 are DFQATT and SNEGSKA (reference sequence). Written as DNA, the CDR3 is TGCAGTGCTAGAGCAGGGACAGTCTACGAGCAGTACTTC. The encoded protein is CSARAGTVYEQYF.

This clonotype is classed as medium-sized (0.01 to 0.1%). The chain is built from TRBV24-1 and TRBJ2-7, with 7 bases matching TRBD2. This CDR3 comprises 17 residues. Trimming cost V 9 bases and J 7 bases; bases outside gene matches: 23. Germline values: CDR1 KGHDR, CDR2 SFDVKD. The CDR3 DNA reads as TGTGCCACCCCTGGGGGGGGAACGGCGGGGAGCCGTGTGGAGCAGTACTTC. This encodes CATPGGGTAGSRVEQYF.

This clonotype was seen a few times. The chain joins TRBV12-3 or TRBV12-4 to TRBJ2-7; D tentatively fits TRBD1 or TRBD2 (5 bases each). This CDR3 comprises 17 residues. V lost 3 bases and J 2 bases, leaving 20 bases between the germline ends. CDR3 DNA: TGTGCCAGCAGTTTGGCCCCTGGACGGGACCCAGCCTACGAGCAGTACTTC. It codes for CASSLAPGRDPAYEQYF.

This clonotype was counted only a few times. The chain links TRBV4-2 to TRBJ2-3; 11 bases line up with TRBD1. Trimming at V came to 0 bases and at J to 2 bases, leaving 4 bases not matched to a gene. CDR1 and CDR2 from the germline V gene are LGHNA and YNFKEQ. There are 17 residues in the CDR3. CDR3 coding DNA: TGTGCCAGCAGCCAAGATCCAGGACAGGGGGCCACAGATACGCAGTATTTT. Encoded protein: CASSQDPGQGATDTQYF.

The CDR3 reads CASSQGVWHTGNTIYF. CDR3 DNA sequence: TGTGCCAGCAGCCAAGGGGTCTGGCACACCGGAAACACCATATATTTT. The rearrangement links TRBV14 to TRBJ1-3; D ambiguous. The CDR3 is 16 residues long. V gave up 1 base and J gave up 4 bases, with 14 bases separating them. The V gene's germline CDR1 is SGHDN and CDR2 FVKESK.

The chain couples TRBV20-1 to TRBJ1-1; TRBD1 might be the D (5 bases). The V end lost 6 bases, the J end lost 0 bases, and 17 bases lay between the germline ends. The length of the CDR3 is 15 residues. Germline loops: CDR1 DFQATT, CDR2 SNEGSKA (reference sequence). The CDR3 DNA reads as TGCAGTGCCGCAAGTCGGGACTCTATGAACACTGAAGCTTTCTTT. Amino acids: CSAASRDSMNTEAFF.

This clonotype is judged medium-sized. The chain recombines TRBV20-1 with TRBJ2-7; perhaps TRBD2 as D (7 bases). The CDR3 length is 19 residues. Germline CDR1 DFQATT, CDR2 SNEGSKA (reference sequence). Trimming removed 0 bases from V and 0 bases from J, with 24 bases in between. The CDR3 region is CSARDGGGGPTEFSYEQYF. The CDR3 bases are TGCAGTGCTAGAGACGGGGGAGGGGGTCCCACCGAATTCTCCTACGAGCAGTACTTC.

The chain links TRBV28 to TRBJ2-5; no firm D call. Germline CDR1 and CDR2: MDHEN and SYDVKM. The CDR3 runs to 12 residues. V lost 6 bases and J lost 2, with 7 bases in between. DNA of the CDR3: TGTGCCAGCAGGTCAGCACAAGAGACCCAGTACTTC. Translated: CASRSAQETQYF.

The gene calls are TRBV11-2 and TRBJ2-1; TRBD2 matches 7 bases. The CDR3 contains 16 residues. Trimming removed 3 bases from V and 4 bases from J; junction bases left unmatched: 9. The germline CDR1 and CDR2 sequences are SGHAT and FQNNGV. The CDR3 DNA is TGTGCCAGCAGCTTGGGTATTAGCGGGCGTTACAATGAGCAGTTCTTC. Its protein product is CASSLGISGRYNEQFF.

In its sample, this clonotype was seen a few times. Likely a read error: the CDR3 ends without its conserved phenylalanine or tryptophan. It is unclear where the CDR3 begins or ends on the DNA, so no DNA is shown, and the CDR3 is as TCRdb lists it. The V gene is TRBV9, the J gene TRBJ1-1; TRBD1, the D gene given by the table, was not confirmed from the DNA. The germline gives CDR1 SGDLS, CDR2 YYNGEE. The CDR3 contains 14 residues when both ends are counted. CDR3: CASSPHPRDRALFL.

The genes are TRBV6-2 or TRBV6-3 and TRBJ1-2; D call uncertain. This CDR3 contains 14 residues. Trimming pared 4 bases from V and 2 bases from J, leaving 11 bases between. Looked up from germline, CDR1 is MNHEY and CDR2 is SVGEGT. The CDR3 here is CASSSPPENYGYTF. Here the CDR3 DNA reads TGTGCCAGCAGTTCCCCCCCGGAAAACTATGGCTACACCTTC.